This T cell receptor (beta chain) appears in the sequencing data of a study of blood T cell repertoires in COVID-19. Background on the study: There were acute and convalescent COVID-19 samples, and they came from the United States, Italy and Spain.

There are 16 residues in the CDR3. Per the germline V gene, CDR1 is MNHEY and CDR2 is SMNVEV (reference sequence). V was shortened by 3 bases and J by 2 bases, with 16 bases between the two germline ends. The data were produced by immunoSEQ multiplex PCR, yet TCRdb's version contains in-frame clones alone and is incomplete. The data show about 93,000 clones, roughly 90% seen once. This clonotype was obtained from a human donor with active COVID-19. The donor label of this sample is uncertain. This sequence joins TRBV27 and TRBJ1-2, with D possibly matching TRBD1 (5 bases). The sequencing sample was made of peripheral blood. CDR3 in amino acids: CASSFVGQGPNYGYTF. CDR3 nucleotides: TGTGCCAGCAGTTTTGTGGGGCAGGGTCCCAACTATGGCTACACCTTC.